This T cell receptor beta chain was captured in a study of shared clonotypes between healthy human individuals. Study-level information: Each donor had three CD4 naive, three CD4 memory, two CD8 naive and one CD8 memory plate.

This clone was seen once. Selected positively for CCR7 and CD45RO-negative, naive CD8 cells excluded terminally differentiated effector memory CD45RA+ cells. Donors comprised only Caucasian adults living in Nashville, Tennessee. Original processing methods: Filtering differed because ImmunoSEQ produced junction-only sequences that carried no quality scores. The protocol was immunoSEQ multiplex PCR, while the TCRdb copy is restricted to in-frame clones and leaves out a portion. V, J and clone size were drawn from that table, and D and trimming were deduced from the DNA. The repertoire holds 2 million to 2.5 million clones, with just under 95% as singletons. Germline V lookup: CDR1 ENHRY, CDR2 SYGVKD. V lost 6 bases to trimming and J lost 1 base; unmatched junction nucleotides: 10. This CDR3 spans 18 amino acids.

This TCR came from a man aged 18 to 30 in good health. What was sequenced was naive CD8+ T cells sorted from blood. V is TRBV10-3 and J is TRBJ2-3; 13 bases line up with TRBD2. Here the CDR3 DNA reads TGTGCCATCAGGCCGGGACTAGCGGGAAATCTTGGCACAGATACGCAGTATTTT. This sequence encodes CAIRPGLAGNLGTDTQYF.